These T cell receptor beta chains were read from a single sample in a study of vaccination and CD4 T cells after COVID-19. Their antigens remain unidentified. TCRdb re-analysed the PCR reads in MiXCR, keeping a single row per CDR3 protein. This table holds 15,000 to 20,000 distinct CDR3 sequences, almost 40% found once. The sequencing sample was made of CD4+ T cells from blood, cultured in vitro. These receptors all come from a human donor who had recovered from COVID-19. The CDR3 runs from the conserved cysteine through the conserved F or W. The D gene is left open where the match is weak. Clone size, where shown, is once, few, many, or a class for clones that have expanded.

>NA|TRBJ2-5|NA|TRBV7-8
CATIIGWGAFQETQYF
TGTGCCACCATTATCGGGTGGGGAGCATTCCAAGAGACCCAGTACTTC
>NA|TRBJ2-1|TRBD1|TRBV6-5
CASSYRGQGLLNEQFF
TGTGCCAGCAGTTACCGGGGACAGGGCCTACTCAATGAGCAGTTCTTC
>NA|TRBJ2-5|NA|TRBV7-9
CASSPWDGQAKETQYF
TGTGCCAGCAGCCCCTGGGATGGTCAGGCGAAAGAGACCCAGTACTTC
>medium-sized|TRBJ1-5|NA|TRBV21-1
CASSKGGNQPQHF
TGTGCCAGCAGCAAAGGGGGCAATCAGCCCCAGCATTTT
>few|TRBJ2-7|NA|TRBV30
CAWRRQLTAYEQYF
TGTGCCTGGCGGAGGCAACTTACCGCCTACGAGCAGTACTTC
>few|TRBJ2-5|NA|TRBV20-1
CSASSDGQETQYF
TGCAGTGCTAGTAGCGACGGACAAGAGACCCAGTACTTC
>NA|TRBJ2-3|NA|TRBV12-3/TRBV12-4
CASSSGGLGTQYF
TGTGCCAGCAGTTCTGGGGGTTTAGGTACGCAGTATTTT
>few|TRBJ2-7|TRBD1|TRBV2
CASSVPGQGTGGDYEQYF
TGTGCCAGCAGTGTCCCGGGACAGGGGACAGGGGGGGACTACGAGCAGTACTTC
>NA|TRBJ2-3|NA|TRBV5-1
CASSVEVAGATTDTQYF
TGCGCCAGCAGCGTGGAAGTAGCAGGGGCCACCACAGATACGCAGTATTTT
>few|TRBJ1-3|NA|TRBV25-1
CASRITGGNTIYF
TGTGCCAGCAGGATTACGGGTGGAAACACCATATATTTT
>NA|TRBJ2-1|TRBD2|TRBV2
CASTLLAGPYNEQFF
TGTGCCAGCACCCTACTAGCGGGACCCTACAATGAGCAGTTCTTC
>NA|TRBJ2-5|NA|TRBV20-1
CSANDDNQETQYF
TGCAGTGCTAACGACGACAACCAAGAGACCCAGTACTTC
>medium-sized|TRBJ1-5|NA|TRBV20-1
CSAREGGGEGQPQHF
TGCAGTGCTAGAGAGGGGGGGGGCGAGGGTCAGCCCCAGCATTTT